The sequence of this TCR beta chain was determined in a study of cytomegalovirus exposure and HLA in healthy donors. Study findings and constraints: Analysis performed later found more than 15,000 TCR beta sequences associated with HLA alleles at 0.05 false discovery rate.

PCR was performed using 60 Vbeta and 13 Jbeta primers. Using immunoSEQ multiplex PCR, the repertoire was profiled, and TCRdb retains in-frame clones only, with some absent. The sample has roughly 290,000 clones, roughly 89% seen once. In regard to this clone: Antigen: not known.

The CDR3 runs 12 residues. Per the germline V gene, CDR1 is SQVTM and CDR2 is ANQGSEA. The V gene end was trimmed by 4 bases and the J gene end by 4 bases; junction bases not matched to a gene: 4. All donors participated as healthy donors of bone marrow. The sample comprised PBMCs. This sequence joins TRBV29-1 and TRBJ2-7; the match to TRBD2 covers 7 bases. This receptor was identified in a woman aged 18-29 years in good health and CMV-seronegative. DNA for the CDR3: TGCAGCGTTGGGGCGGGGGAGTACGAGCAGTACTTC. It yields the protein CSVGAGEYEQYF.